Listed below are T cell receptor beta chains from one sample, sequenced in a study of blood T cell repertoires in COVID-19. The data were produced by immunoSEQ multiplex PCR, yet TCRdb's version contains in-frame clones alone and is incomplete. Of 270,000 or so clones listed, around nine tenths are singletons. The specimen was PBMCs or T cells enriched from blood (not recorded which). The source of these receptors is a young woman who had recovered from COVID-19. Each CDR3 is given with its conserved first and last residue. The order of the fields is V gene, J gene, D gene, clone size, CDR3 DNA, CDR3 protein. The D gene is left open where the match is weak. The size field is filled for only some rows; it gives once, few, many or a size class.

V gene: TRBV5-1
J gene: TRBJ2-7
D gene: -
clone size: -
CDR3 DNA: TGCGCCAGCAGCCGCGACATAATCTCCTACGAGCAGTACTTC
CDR3 protein: CASSRDIISYEQYF

V gene: TRBV7-9
J gene: TRBJ2-1
D gene: -
clone size: -
CDR3 DNA: TGTGCCAGCAGCCGGACTACTGAGCAGTTCTTC
CDR3 protein: CASSRTTEQFF

V gene: TRBV5-1
J gene: TRBJ2-1
D gene: TRBD2
clone size: -
CDR3 DNA: TGCGCCAGCACCTTACTAGCGGGGGTCTACAATGAGCAGTTCTTC
CDR3 protein: CASTLLAGVYNEQFF

V gene: TRBV29-1
J gene: TRBJ2-7
D gene: -
clone size: -
CDR3 DNA: TGCAGCGCCGGAGACGAGACCTACGAGCAGTACTTC
CDR3 protein: CSAGDETYEQYF

V gene: TRBV5-4
J gene: TRBJ1-4
D gene: -
clone size: -
CDR3 DNA: TGTGCCAGCAGCTTAGGAGAGGCAGGGCCAACTAATGAAAAACTGTTTTTT
CDR3 protein: CASSLGEAGPTNEKLFF

V gene: TRBV19
J gene: TRBJ2-1
D gene: TRBD1
clone size: -
CDR3 DNA: TGTGCCAGTAGTATAGGACAGGGGGTGTCCTACAATGAGCAGTTCTTC
CDR3 protein: CASSIGQGVSYNEQFF

V gene: TRBV28
J gene: TRBJ2-7
D gene: TRBD2
clone size: -
CDR3 DNA: TGTGCCAGCAGGATGACTAGCGGGAGAACCTACGAGCAGTACTTC
CDR3 protein: CASRMTSGRTYEQYF

V gene: TRBV27
J gene: TRBJ2-1
D gene: -
clone size: -
CDR3 DNA: TGTGCCAGCAGTTACCCCGGGAGCCCGGGCAATGAGCAGTTCTTC
CDR3 protein: CASSYPGSPGNEQFF

V gene: TRBV18
J gene: TRBJ1-1
D gene: -
clone size: -
CDR3 DNA: TGTGCCAGCTCACCACCGGTCGGTGCGAACACTGAAGCTTTCTTT
CDR3 protein: CASSPPVGANTEAFF

V gene: TRBV5-1
J gene: TRBJ2-5
D gene: TRBD1
clone size: -
CDR3 DNA: TGCGCCAGCAGCTCCGGACAGGGGCAAGAGACCCAGTACTTC
CDR3 protein: CASSSGQGQETQYF

V gene: TRBV7-2
J gene: TRBJ1-2
D gene: -
clone size: once
CDR3 DNA: TGTGCCAGCAGCCCGCCCCTACTTAACTATGGCTACACCTTC
CDR3 protein: CASSPPLLNYGYTF

V gene: TRBV2
J gene: TRBJ2-5
D gene: -
clone size: -
CDR3 DNA: TGTGCCAGCATTTTCAGTTACCAAGAGACCCAGTACTTC
CDR3 protein: CASIFSYQETQYF

V gene: TRBV12-3/TRBV12-4
J gene: TRBJ2-7
D gene: -
clone size: -
CDR3 DNA: TGTGCCAGCCGTCTAGCGAGCTCCTACGAGCAGTACTTC
CDR3 protein: CASRLASSYEQYF

V gene: TRBV12-5
J gene: TRBJ1-6
D gene: -
clone size: -
CDR3 DNA: TGTGCTAGTGCCGAACAGAGGGATAATTCACCCCTCCACTTT
CDR3 protein: CASAEQRDNSPLHF

V gene: TRBV7-9
J gene: TRBJ2-7
D gene: TRBD1
clone size: -
CDR3 DNA: TGTGCCAGCAGCTTAGTGGGACAGGGACCCTACGAGCAGTACTTC
CDR3 protein: CASSLVGQGPYEQYF

V gene: TRBV30
J gene: TRBJ2-1
D gene: TRBD2
clone size: -
CDR3 DNA: TGTGCCTGGAGGTCGGGAGGGGGGTATGAGCAGTTCTTC
CDR3 protein: CAWRSGGGYEQFF

V gene: TRBV14
J gene: TRBJ2-7
D gene: TRBD1
clone size: -
CDR3 DNA: TGTGCCAGCAGCCAAGATACGCAGGGGGATTACGAGCAGTACTTC
CDR3 protein: CASSQDTQGDYEQYF

V gene: TRBV5-1
J gene: TRBJ2-7
D gene: TRBD2
clone size: -
CDR3 DNA: TGCGCCAGCAGCTTGAGGTCTAGCGGGAGCTACGAGCAGTACTTC
CDR3 protein: CASSLRSSGSYEQYF

V gene: TRBV19
J gene: TRBJ1-1
D gene: -
clone size: few
CDR3 DNA: TGTGCCAGTAGTGTCAGGGTTCGGGCTGAAGCTTTCTTT
CDR3 protein: CASSVRVRAEAFF

V gene: TRBV5-4
J gene: TRBJ2-6
D gene: TRBD2
clone size: -
CDR3 DNA: TGTGCCAGCAGCCAACCGGGACTAGCGGGATATGGTGGGGCCAACGTCCTGACTTTC
CDR3 protein: CASSQPGLAGYGGANVLTF

V gene: TRBV11-3
J gene: TRBJ2-3
D gene: -
clone size: few
CDR3 DNA: TGTGCCAGCAGCTTATTGGCTTTCACAGATACGCAGTATTTT
CDR3 protein: CASSLLAFTDTQYF

V gene: TRBV7-2
J gene: TRBJ1-2
D gene: -
clone size: -
CDR3 DNA: TGTGCCAGCAGCCAACAGACGGGGTTGGGCTATGGCTACACCTTC
CDR3 protein: CASSQQTGLGYGYTF

V gene: TRBV4-1
J gene: TRBJ2-7
D gene: -
clone size: once
CDR3 DNA: TGCGCCAGCAGCCAAGTTGGGGGGTTTGACGAGCAGTACTTC
CDR3 protein: CASSQVGGFDEQYF

V gene: TRBV6-5
J gene: TRBJ1-5
D gene: -
clone size: -
CDR3 DNA: TGTGCCAGCAGTTACTCGTCTGGCAATCAGCCCCAGCATTTT
CDR3 protein: CASSYSSGNQPQHF